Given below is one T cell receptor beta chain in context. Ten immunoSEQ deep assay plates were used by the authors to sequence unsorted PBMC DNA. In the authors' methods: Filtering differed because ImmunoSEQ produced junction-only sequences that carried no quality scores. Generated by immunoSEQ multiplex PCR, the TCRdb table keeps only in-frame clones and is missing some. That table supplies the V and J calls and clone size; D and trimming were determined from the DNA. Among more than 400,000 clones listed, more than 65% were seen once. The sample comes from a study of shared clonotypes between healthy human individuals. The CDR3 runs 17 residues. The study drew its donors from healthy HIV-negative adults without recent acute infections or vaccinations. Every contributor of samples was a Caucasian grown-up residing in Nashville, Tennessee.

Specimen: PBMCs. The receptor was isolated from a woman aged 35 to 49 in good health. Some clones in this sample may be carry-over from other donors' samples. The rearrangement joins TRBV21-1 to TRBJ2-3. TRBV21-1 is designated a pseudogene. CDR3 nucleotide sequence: TGTGCCAGCAGCATCTGCCGGGGCAGAGGGGACACAGATACGCAGTATTTT. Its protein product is CASSICRGRGDTDTQYF.